These T cell receptor beta chains were read from a single sample in a study of vaccination and CD4 T cells after COVID-19. From the PCR reads, TCRdb called clonotypes with MiXCR, one entry per CDR3 protein. The sample lists around 19,000 distinct CDR3 sequences, about 44% occurring once. What these receptors recognize is not known. The sample in question was CD4+ T cells from blood, cultured in vitro, obtained before SARS-CoV-2 vaccination. The source is a human donor who had recovered from COVID-19. The CDR3 runs from the conserved cysteine through the conserved F or W. D genes are given only for firm matches. The listing skips clone size in some rows; elsewhere it reads once, few, many or a size class.

D gene: .
J gene: TRBJ1-1
V gene: TRBV18
clone size: .
CDR3 DNA: TGTGCCAGCTCCCCCTGGGGACCCAGGGGCACTGAAGCTTTCTTT
CDR3 protein: CASSPWGPRGTEAFF

D gene: .
J gene: TRBJ2-2
V gene: TRBV28
clone size: .
CDR3 DNA: TGTGCCACCCGGGGCAGACCCACCGGGGAGCTGTTTTTT
CDR3 protein: CATRGRPTGELFF

D gene: TRBD2
J gene: TRBJ2-5
V gene: TRBV19
clone size: .
CDR3 DNA: TGTGCCAGTAGTATCGGACTAGCTGGGGAGACCCAGTACTTC
CDR3 protein: CASSIGLAGETQYF

D gene: .
J gene: TRBJ2-1
V gene: TRBV18
clone size: .
CDR3 DNA: TGTGCCAGCTCACCCATCTCAGGGACCCACAATGAGCAGTTCTTC
CDR3 protein: CASSPISGTHNEQFF

D gene: .
J gene: TRBJ2-3
V gene: TRBV14
clone size: .
CDR3 DNA: TGTGCCAGCAGCCAAGAGGGACCCGGGCTGCCATTTGCAGATACGCAGTATTTT
CDR3 protein: CASSQEGPGLPFADTQYF

D gene: TRBD1
J gene: TRBJ2-7
V gene: TRBV27
clone size: few
CDR3 DNA: TGTGCCAGCAGAAGGGGGACAGTCCTCGGTAAGCAGTACTTC
CDR3 protein: CASRRGTVLGKQYF

D gene: .
J gene: TRBJ2-1
V gene: TRBV19
clone size: few
CDR3 DNA: TGTGCCAGTAGGTCTGGGGTTTTCAATGAGCAGTTCTTC
CDR3 protein: CASRSGVFNEQFF

D gene: .
J gene: TRBJ2-5
V gene: TRBV6-2/TRBV6-3
clone size: .
CDR3 DNA: TGTGCCAGCAGTTACTCGGGGGGGGCTGGTGAGACCCAGTACTTC
CDR3 protein: CASSYSGGAGETQYF

D gene: .
J gene: TRBJ2-7
V gene: TRBV7-9
clone size: few
CDR3 DNA: TGTGCCAGCAGCCCCCGGCATACTAGCCTCTCCTACGAGCAGTACTTC
CDR3 protein: CASSPRHTSLSYEQYF

D gene: .
J gene: TRBJ2-5
V gene: TRBV28
clone size: few
CDR3 DNA: TGTGCCAGCAGTTTTGCCGACACCCAAGAGACCCAGTACTTC
CDR3 protein: CASSFADTQETQYF

D gene: TRBD1
J gene: TRBJ1-2
V gene: TRBV24-1
clone size: few
CDR3 DNA: TGTGCCACCCCCGACAGGGAAGGACCCTTCCTTGTATATGGCTACACCTTC
CDR3 protein: CATPDREGPFLVYGYTF

D gene: .
J gene: TRBJ1-5
V gene: TRBV20-1
clone size: .
CDR3 DNA: TGCAGTGTTACAAGCCTACAGAGCACAGATACGCAGCATTTT
CDR3 protein: CSVTSLQSTDTQHF

D gene: .
J gene: TRBJ1-1
V gene: TRBV20-1
clone size: .
CDR3 DNA: TGCAGTGCTAGAGATCCTCGGGTATCACACACTGAAGCTTTCTTT
CDR3 protein: CSARDPRVSHTEAFF

D gene: TRBD1
J gene: TRBJ2-1
V gene: TRBV6-2/TRBV6-3
clone size: .
CDR3 DNA: TGTGCCAGCAGTTACCCCAAGACAGGGGGCGCCTACAATGAGCAGTTCTTC
CDR3 protein: CASSYPKTGGAYNEQFF

D gene: .
J gene: TRBJ1-6
V gene: TRBV6-1
clone size: few
CDR3 DNA: TGTGCCAGCAGTGGGAAGGGTGGGAATTCACCCCTCCACTTT
CDR3 protein: CASSGKGGNSPLHF

D gene: .
J gene: TRBJ2-7
V gene: TRBV10-3
clone size: .
CDR3 DNA: TGTGCCATCAGTGACGGATCCGCTTCCCCCTACTCCTACGAGCAGTACTTC
CDR3 protein: CAISDGSASPYSYEQYF

D gene: .
J gene: TRBJ2-2
V gene: TRBV19
clone size: .
CDR3 DNA: TGTGCCAGTAGTACAACCCTTGCCGGGGAGCTGTTTTTT
CDR3 protein: CASSTTLAGELFF

D gene: .
J gene: TRBJ2-7
V gene: TRBV3-1
clone size: .
CDR3 DNA: TGTGCCAGCAGCCAAGTCAGCGTAGGCGAGCAGTACTTC
CDR3 protein: CASSQVSVGEQYF

D gene: .
J gene: TRBJ1-2
V gene: TRBV5-1
clone size: .
CDR3 DNA: TGCGCCAGCAGCTTGTTAACAGACTCAGGCTACACCTTC
CDR3 protein: CASSLLTDSGYTF

D gene: TRBD1
J gene: TRBJ2-4
V gene: TRBV18
clone size: once
CDR3 DNA: TGTGCCAGCTCCCCGAGTACAGGGGTGAACATTCAGTACTTC
CDR3 protein: CASSPSTGVNIQYF

D gene: .
J gene: TRBJ1-2
V gene: TRBV28
clone size: .
CDR3 DNA: TGTGCCAGCAGCTCGGGGACATCCTATGGCTACACCTTC
CDR3 protein: CASSSGTSYGYTF

D gene: TRBD1
J gene: TRBJ2-7
V gene: TRBV14
clone size: .
CDR3 DNA: TGTGCCAGCAGCTCCCCCCAAAACCCCCTCCGGGACAGGCAGTACTTC
CDR3 protein: CASSSPQNPLRDRQYF

D gene: .
J gene: TRBJ2-5
V gene: TRBV21-1
clone size: .
CDR3 DNA: TGTGCCAGCAGCCTCCGGACTAGCGGGGGCGAGACCCAGTACTTC
CDR3 protein: CASSLRTSGGETQYF

D gene: .
J gene: TRBJ2-2
V gene: TRBV24-1
clone size: few
CDR3 DNA: TGTGCCACCAGTGATTTGAGCACCGGGGAGCTGTTTTTT
CDR3 protein: CATSDLSTGELFF

D gene: TRBD1
J gene: TRBJ1-5
V gene: TRBV20-1
clone size: .
CDR3 DNA: TGCAGTGCTAGAGATTGGGGGGACAGGGAACGGCCCCAGCATTTT
CDR3 protein: CSARDWGDRERPQHF

D gene: TRBD1
J gene: TRBJ1-2
V gene: TRBV2
clone size: .
CDR3 DNA: TGTGCCAGCAGCGAGACAGGGTACGATGGCTACACCTTC
CDR3 protein: CASSETGYDGYTF

D gene: TRBD1
J gene: TRBJ1-2
V gene: TRBV6-2/TRBV6-3
clone size: .
CDR3 DNA: TGTGCCAGCAGGCGTACAGGGGACAATGGCTACACCTTC
CDR3 protein: CASRRTGDNGYTF

D gene: .
J gene: TRBJ1-1
V gene: TRBV27
clone size: few
CDR3 DNA: TGTGCCAGCAGTTTGGGGCGAGGGTACACTGAAGCTTTCTTT
CDR3 protein: CASSLGRGYTEAFF

D gene: TRBD1
J gene: TRBJ1-1
V gene: TRBV20-1
clone size: .
CDR3 DNA: TGCAGTGCTGACTCAGGGGGCGCGGGGGACACTGAAGCTTTCTTT
CDR3 protein: CSADSGGAGDTEAFF

D gene: .
J gene: TRBJ1-1
V gene: TRBV11-3
clone size: few
CDR3 DNA: TGTGCCAGCAGCTTAGCCGGCCTTAAAGCGAACACTGAAGCTTTCTTT
CDR3 protein: CASSLAGLKANTEAFF

D gene: .
J gene: TRBJ1-1
V gene: TRBV5-5
clone size: .
CDR3 DNA: TGTGCCAGCAGCTTCGCACAGTTCAACACTGAAGCTTTCTTT
CDR3 protein: CASSFAQFNTEAFF